Presented here are 9 T cell receptor beta chains from one specimen sequenced in a study of radiotherapy plus CTLA-4 blockade in lung cancer. Here immunoSEQ multiplex PCR was the method, and the copy in TCRdb shows in-frame clones only, minus some. The profile shows 45,000 to 55,000 clones, roughly 90% of them singletons. The sequencing here drew on peripheral blood, taken from a patient treated with radiotherapy plus ipilimumab. The source is a human donor with non-small cell lung cancer that progressed on radiotherapy plus ipilimumab. Some clones in this sample may be carry-over from other donors' samples.

In this sample, this clone turned up once. Here the CDR3 DNA reads TGTGCCAGCAGTTACGGTGGGGCGGGGGGAACAGATACGCAGTATTTT. Protein: CASSYGGAGGTDTQYF. The chain combines TRBV6-5 with TRBJ2-3; 8 bases agree with TRBD2. The CDR3 is made up of 16 amino acids. J lost 3 bases, V lost 2 bases, and 7 bases had no gene match. The germline V gene encodes CDR1 MNHEY and CDR2 SVGAGI.

The rearrangement uses TRBV10-1 and TRBJ1-1; a weak D match, TRBD1 (5 bases). Trimming stripped 2 bases from V and 0 bases from J, with 7 bases between. Germline-derived CDR1 and CDR2 are WNHNN and SYGVQD (reference sequence). This CDR3 has 14 residues. CDR3 region: CASSEDRMNTEAFF. CDR3 in DNA: TGCGCCAGCAGTGAGGACAGAATGAACACTGAAGCTTTCTTT.

V gene TRBV7-3 combines with J gene TRBJ2-6; 7 nucleotides match TRBD2. Germline CDR1 and CDR2: SGHTA and FQGTGA. With V trimmed by 2 bases and J by 10 bases, 11 bases remained unmatched. This CDR3 region has 16 residues. CDR3 loop: CASSLSSGTTQNVLTF. CDR3 nucleotide sequence: TGTGCCAGCAGCTTATCGTCCGGGACTACTCAAAACGTCCTGACTTTC.

This clone showed up just once. The J gene is TRBJ2-1, the V gene TRBV2; the D is unclear. This CDR3 comprises 12 residues. From germline, CDR1 is SNHLY and CDR2 FYNNEI. V lost 5 bases, J lost 7 bases, and 9 bases lay in between. The CDR3 here is CASSHPTNEQFF. Here the CDR3 DNA reads TGTGCCAGCAGTCATCCTACTAATGAGCAGTTCTTC.

This clone was seen a handful of times. The DNA for the CDR3 is TGCGCCAGCAGCCCATCCGAGAGGCTAGCGCGTAAAGAGACCCAGTACTTC. Residues: CASSPSERLARKETQYF. The chain recombines TRBV4-1 with TRBJ2-5; a weak D match, TRBD2 (6 bases). The CDR3 runs to 17 residues. Germline loops: CDR1 MGHRA, CDR2 YSYEKL. Trimming took off 4 bases at V and 3 bases at J, with 21 bases between the two ends.

V is TRBV19 and J is TRBJ1-5; 8 bases line up with TRBD1. Germline V lookup: CDR1 LNHDA, CDR2 SQIVND (reference sequence). V lost 6 bases and J lost 6; bases outside the gene matches: 10. The CDR3 runs 15 residues. The CDR3 DNA reads as TGTGCCAGTAGGTCAACTGGACAGGGAATTCAGCCCCAGCATTTT. Translating it yields CASRSTGQGIQPQHF. Full variable domain (rest looked up from reference TRBV19 and TRBJ1-5): DGGITQSPKYLFRKEGQNVTLSCEQNLNHDAMYWYRQDPGQGLRLIYYSQIVNDFQKGDIAEGYSVSREKKESFPLTVTSAQKNPTAFYLCASRSTGQGIQPQHFGDGTRLSIL.

The chain links TRBV5-1 to TRBJ2-3; the match to TRBD2 covers 11 bases. The ends lost 1 base at V and 6 bases at J; junction bases unmatched: 4. CDR3 length equals 15 residues. The germline CDR1 and CDR2 sequences are SGHRS and YFSETQ. In DNA, the CDR3 is TGCGCCAGCAGCTTGATGACTAGCGGGGAGGATACGCAGTATTTT. It yields the protein CASSLMTSGEDTQYF.

The CDR3 sequence: CASSQVRGKNIQYF. As DNA, the CDR3 is TGCGCCAGCAGCCAAGTTAGGGGCAAAAACATTCAGTACTTC. The rearrangement uses TRBV4-1 and TRBJ2-4; TRBD1 is a possible D gene (5 bases). CDR3 length: 14 amino acids. Germline assignment: CDR1 MGHRA and CDR2 YSYEKL. V dropped 1 base and J dropped 3 bases, with 7 bases sitting between them.

The V call is TRBV6-1, the J call TRBJ2-1, with D possibly TRBD2 on 6 matching bases. V lost 5 bases and J 3 bases, leaving 11 bases between the germline ends. Germline CDR1 and CDR2: MNHNS and SASEGT. This CDR3 has 14 amino acids. The CDR3 DNA sequence: TGTGCCAGCAGTCCGGGACTGGACTACAATGAGCAGTTCTTC. It is translated as CASSPGLDYNEQFF.